Each of the 30 T cell receptor beta chains below was sequenced from the same sample in a study of early T cells in non-severe SARS-CoV-2 infection. MiXCR, run by TCRdb on the 5' RACE reads, gives a single entry per CDR3 protein. The sample lists tens of thousands of distinct CDR3 sequences, more than 9% occurring once. Sample: whole blood. The receptors were sampled from an adult who was a healthcare worker with PCR-confirmed SARS-CoV-2 infection or an uninfected control (not recorded which).

This clonotype was seen at least ten times. This rearrangement joins TRBV11-2 to TRBJ2-1; the D gene is possibly TRBD2 (5 bases). Trimming cost V 4 bases and J 0 bases, with 13 bases left between them. The germline gives CDR1 SGHAT, CDR2 FQNNGV. CDR3 length equals 16 residues. The CDR3, as DNA: TGTGCCAGCAGCTCGCCCGAAGCGGACTCCTACAATGAGCAGTTCTTC. It encodes CASSSPEADSYNEQFF.

In this sample, this clonotype turned up many times. The chain couples TRBV20-1 to TRBJ2-1; no firm D call. The V end lost 6 bases, the J end lost 0 bases, and 15 bases lay between the germline ends. This CDR3 region has 15 residues. Germline V CDR1 and CDR2: DFQATT, SNEGSKA (reference sequence). The CDR3 reads CSACTALHSYNEQFF. Here the CDR3 DNA reads TGCAGTGCCTGTACGGCCCTCCACTCCTACAATGAGCAGTTCTTC.

This chain uses TRBV7-6 with TRBJ2-7; 9 bases fit TRBD1. The CDR3 extends over 13 amino acids. V was clipped by 5 bases and J by 6 bases; unmatched bases: 5. Per the germline V gene, CDR1 is SGHVS and CDR2 is FNYEAQ. The CDR3 here is CASSPDRGGEQYF. CDR3 in DNA: TGTGCCAGCAGCCCCGACAGGGGGGGCGAGCAGTACTTC.

This clonotype has a count of ten or more. This chain links TRBV27 with TRBJ2-1; 7 nucleotides agree with TRBD2. After removal of 2 bases from V and 12 bases from J, the junction contained 22 bases not matched to a gene. The CDR3 is 18 amino acids. In germline, CDR1 is MNHEY, CDR2 SMNVEV (reference sequence). CDR3 in amino acids: CASSLRGSVGGVFLTQFF. CDR3 coding DNA: TGTGCCAGCAGTTTACGGGGGTCCGTGGGAGGGGTTTTTCTTACGCAGTTCTTC.

There are many counts of this clonotype. The J gene is TRBJ2-7, the V gene TRBV16; 7 positions agree with TRBD1. The trim removed 4 bases at V and 1 base at J, leaving 4 bases unmatched. CDR1 and CDR2 (germline): KGHSY, FQNENV. The CDR3 has 14 residues. The CDR3 nucleotides are TGTGCCAGCAGCCTGGGGACAGTTTCCTACGAGCAGTACTTC. This codes for CASSLGTVSYEQYF.

In its sample, this clonotype was seen many times. The V call is TRBV29-1, the J call TRBJ2-3, with D unresolved. CDR3 size: 14 residues. Germline CDR1 is SQVTM and CDR2 is ANQGSEA. V lost 4 bases, J lost 1 base, and 12 bases lay in between. CDR3: CSVGVHLRTDTQYF. CDR3 sequence (DNA): TGCAGCGTTGGGGTCCATCTCCGCACAGATACGCAGTATTTT.

This clonotype turned up a few times. The CDR3 DNA reads as TGTGCCAGCAGTTATCGCGGGGACAACAGGCCCTACGAGCAGTACTTC. Amino acids: CASSYRGDNRPYEQYF. The chain joins TRBV27 to TRBJ2-7, with D perhaps assigned TRBD1 or TRBD2 (6 bases each). Germline values: CDR1 MNHEY, CDR2 SMNVEV (reference sequence). This CDR3 is built from 16 residues. The germline V and J ends were trimmed by 4 bases and 2 bases, with 18 bases remaining between them.

This clonotype was picked up many times. This chain links TRBV20-1 with TRBJ2-5, with D possibly matching TRBD1 (6 bases). The germline V and J ends were trimmed by 5 bases and 0 bases, with 7 bases remaining between them. Germline CDR1 reads DFQATT; CDR2 reads SNEGSKA (reference sequence). The CDR3 runs 12 residues. The CDR3 DNA reads TGCAGTGCTGGGGGCTACCAAGAGACCCAGTACTTC. This encodes CSAGGYQETQYF.

A few counts support this clonotype. This rearrangement joins TRBV7-2 to TRBJ2-1; no firm D call. Germline CDR1 is SGHTA and CDR2 is FQGNSA. V was shortened by 1 base and J by 9 bases, with 10 bases between the two germline ends. CDR3 size: 13 residues. CDR3 coding DNA: TGTGCCAGCAGCTTAGAGGTCAGCATTGAGCAGTTCTTC. Translated: CASSLEVSIEQFF. Together with reference TRBV7-2 and TRBJ2-1, the CDR3 gives the full variable domain: GAGVSQSPSNKVTEKGKDVELRCDPISGHTALYWYRQSLGQGLEFLIYFQGNSAPDKSGLPSDRFSAERTGGSVSTLTIQRTQQEDSAVYLCASSLEVSIEQFFGPGTRLTVL.

This clonotype was found many times. J is TRBJ2-7 and V is TRBV7-9; 7 bases agree with TRBD1. From germline, CDR1 is SEHNR and CDR2 FQNEAQ (reference sequence). The CDR3 has 14 amino acids. With 3 bases clipped from V and 7 bases from J, the junction kept 9 bases outside the gene matches. The CDR3 is CASSFGTVGREQYF. CDR3 coding DNA: TGTGCCAGCAGCTTCGGGACAGTTGGGCGGGAGCAGTACTTC.

In this sample, this clonotype turned up a few times. This chain connects TRBV20-1 to TRBJ2-5; 8 bases are shared with TRBD1. Germline V gene sequence: CDR1 DFQATT, CDR2 SNEGSKA (reference sequence). Losses at the gene ends were 3 bases for V and 3 bases for J; bases not matched to a gene: 12. The CDR3 totals 16 residues. CDR3 amino acids: CSASGRAGGSEETQYF. CDR3 coding DNA: TGCAGTGCTAGTGGTAGGGCAGGGGGCTCGGAAGAGACCCAGTACTTC.

This clonotype appeared a few times. The rearrangement joins TRBV7-9 to TRBJ2-1; TRBD2 matches at 11 bases. Germline CDR1 and CDR2: SEHNR and FQNEAQ (reference sequence). CDR3 size: 17 residues. V dropped 5 bases and J dropped 0; count of bases not matched to a gene: 6. The CDR3 nucleotides read TGTGCCAGCAGCCCTCCGGGACTAGCGGACTCCTACAATGAGCAGTTCTTC. Translation gives CASSPPGLADSYNEQFF.

This clonotype came up many times. The rearrangement uses TRBV6-6 and TRBJ1-1; D uncertain. Trimming stripped 6 bases from V and 6 bases from J, with 14 bases between. Germline V lookup: CDR1 MNHNY, CDR2 SVGAGI (reference sequence). The CDR3 sequence is 13 residues long. CDR3 region: CASRTGTGSEAFF. The CDR3 DNA is TGTGCCAGCAGAACGGGTACGGGCTCTGAAGCTTTCTTT.

This clonotype showed up many times. This chain uses TRBV6-6 with TRBJ2-1; 11 bases align to TRBD2. J lost 5 bases, V lost 2 bases, and 8 bases had no gene match. Germline-derived CDR1 and CDR2 are MNHNY and SVGAGI (reference sequence). This CDR3 region has 17 residues. The CDR3 is CASSYLTSGSFHNEQFF. For the CDR3, the DNA is TGTGCCAGCAGTTACCTAACTAGCGGGAGTTTCCACAATGAGCAGTTCTTC.

The gene calls are TRBV18 and TRBJ2-1; 8 nucleotides align to TRBD1. V shed 2 bases, J shed 8 bases, and the junction held 5 bases outside the gene matches. CDR3 length: 14 amino acids. Germline lookup yields CDR1 KGHSH and CDR2 LQKENI. CDR3 sequence (DNA): TGTGCCAGCTCACCATCCAGGGGGCAAGATGAGCAGTTCTTC. Protein product: CASSPSRGQDEQFF.

This clonotype has at least ten counts. The chain carries TRBV29-1 and TRBJ1-5; 9 bases are shared with TRBD1. This CDR3 has 13 amino acids. CDR1 is SQVTM, CDR2 ANQGSEA, per germline. V gave up 6 bases and J gave up 7 bases; unmatched junction bases: 7. The CDR3, as DNA: TGCAGCGTCGGACAGGGGTTCGGCCAGCCCCAGCATTTT. Residues: CSVGQGFGQPQHF.

This clonotype showed up just a few times. The chain recombines TRBV30 with TRBJ2-1; D is possibly TRBD2 (6 bases). The CDR3 runs 13 residues. V was clipped by 3 bases and J by 5 bases, with 11 bases between them. Germline V gives CDR1 GTSNPN, CDR2 SVGIG (reference sequence). The CDR3 reads CAWSGDFNNEQFF. CDR3 DNA: TGTGCCTGGAGCGGGGACTTCAACAATGAGCAGTTCTTC.

This clonotype was detected a few times. This chain links TRBV5-1 with TRBJ2-1; D is undetermined. The CDR3 sequence is 14 residues long. Germline CDR1 SGHRS, CDR2 YFSETQ. Trimming cost V 3 bases and J 8 bases, with 15 bases left between them. The CDR3 coding sequence is TGCGCCAGCAGCTCCTTGGCCGAAGCAGATGAGCAGTTCTTC. Translating it yields CASSSLAEADEQFF. Together with reference TRBV5-1 and TRBJ2-1, the CDR3 gives the full variable domain: KAGVTQTPRYLIKTRGQQVTLSCSPISGHRSVSWYQQTPGQGLQFLFEYFSETQRNKGNFPGRFSGRQFSNSRSEMNVSTLELGDSALYLCASSSLAEADEQFFGPGTRLTVL.

This clonotype was detected many times. The V gene is TRBV5-1, the J gene TRBJ1-2, with D uncertain. Trimming took 0 bases from V and 4 from J, leaving 7 bases between them. CDR3 length equals 13 residues. CDR1 is SGHRS and CDR2 is YFSETQ in the germline V gene. The CDR3 here is CASSLGVTYGYTF. For the CDR3, the DNA is TGCGCCAGCAGCTTGGGCGTAACCTATGGCTACACCTTC.

As to this clonotype: This could be a read error, since a much larger clone is one nucleotide away. This sequence joins TRBV29-1 and TRBJ2-1; 7 bases are a match to TRBD2. The CDR3 runs 15 residues. Germline V lookup: CDR1 SQVTM, CDR2 ANQGSEA. Trimming at V came to 6 bases and at J to 3 bases, leaving 11 bases not matched to a gene. This CDR3 is CSVYPSGFYYNEQFF. The DNA of the CDR3 is TGCAGCGTCTATCCTAGCGGATTCTACTACAATGAGCAGTTCTTC.

This clonotype was recorded many times. This chain uses TRBV6-1 with TRBJ2-1; the match to TRBD2 covers 8 bases. CDR1 and CDR2 (germline): MNHNS, SASEGT. V trimming: 4 bases; J trimming: 5 bases; junction bases outside the gene matches: 4. The CDR3 has 14 amino acids. This CDR3 reads CASSVRGANNEQFF. The CDR3 DNA reads as TGTGCCAGCAGTGTGCGGGGGGCTAACAATGAGCAGTTCTTC.

In this sample, this clonotype turned up many times. The J gene is TRBJ2-5, the V gene TRBV6-6; no reliable D call. Trimming pared 2 bases from V and 4 bases from J, leaving 11 bases between. Germline V CDR1 and CDR2: MNHNY, SVGAGI (reference sequence). CDR3 size: 14 residues. The CDR3 is CASSYVGWGETQYF. CDR3 coding DNA: TGTGCCAGCAGTTACGTAGGATGGGGAGAGACCCAGTACTTC.

This clonotype was detected many times. The J gene is TRBJ2-1, the V gene TRBV7-3, with TRBD2 matching over 8 bases. In germline, CDR1 is SGHTA, CDR2 FQGTGA. This CDR3 has 13 amino acids. Trimming removed 6 bases from V and 5 bases from J; junction bases left unmatched: 3. CDR3 protein: CASSRGGNNEQFF. For the CDR3, the DNA is TGTGCCAGCAGTCGGGGGGGAAACAATGAGCAGTTCTTC.

This chain uses TRBV6-5 with TRBJ2-7; 10 positions match TRBD1. In germline, CDR1 is MNHEY, CDR2 SVGAGI. The CDR3 has 14 amino acids. J lost 6 bases, V lost 7 bases, and 9 bases had no gene match. The CDR3 DNA reads as TGTGCCAGCAACCCTGGACAGGGGGTCGCCGAGCAGTACTTC. It translates to CASNPGQGVAEQYF.

This clonotype was observed many times. The chain joins TRBV3-1 to TRBJ2-5; 7 nucleotides agree with TRBD1. Losses at the gene ends were 2 bases for V and 7 bases for J; bases not matched to a gene: 10. The V gene's germline CDR1 is LGHDT and CDR2 YNNKEL (reference sequence). This CDR3 comprises 15 residues. CDR3 coding DNA: TGTGCCAGCAGCCAAACCCCCGGGGCAGGGGGGACCCAGTACTTC. Translation gives CASSQTPGAGGTQYF.

This clonotype came up many times. Here the CDR3 reads CASSYNGGLPEAFF. Here the CDR3 DNA reads TGTGCCAGCAGTTACAACGGGGGGCTGCCCGAAGCTTTCTTT. The chain is built from TRBV6-2 or TRBV6-3 and TRBJ1-1, with TRBD1 as a possible D gene (6 bases). Germline CDR1 reads MNHEY; CDR2 reads SVGEGT. Between the trimmed V and J ends, which lost 2 bases and 8 bases, there was a span of 15 bases. There are 14 residues in the CDR3.

V gene TRBV6-2 or TRBV6-3 combines with J gene TRBJ2-1; D ambiguous. V lost 6 bases, J lost 5 bases, and 20 bases lay in between. Germline CDR1 is MNHEY and CDR2 is SVGEGT. The CDR3 length is 16 residues. Written as DNA, the CDR3 is TGTGCCAGCAGCTCTGAGTCTCCGTTGTCAAACAATGAGCAGTTCTTC. Translating gives CASSSESPLSNNEQFF.

There are many counts of this clonotype. V and J are TRBV24-1 and TRBJ2-2; D not resolved. The V and J ends lost 7 bases and 2 bases respectively, with 10 bases between them. The CDR3 covers 14 residues. Per germline, CDR1 KGHDR and CDR2 SFDVKD. This CDR3 reads CATRSKSNTGELFF. The DNA of the CDR3 is TGTGCCACCAGGAGCAAGTCAAACACCGGGGAGCTGTTTTTT.

The J gene is TRBJ1-5, the V gene TRBV6-6, with a possible D match to TRBD1 (6 bases). The CDR3 extends over 14 amino acids. The V end lost 6 bases, the J end lost 9 bases, and 18 bases lay between the germline ends. The germline V gene encodes CDR1 MNHNY and CDR2 SVGAGI (reference sequence). The CDR3 DNA sequence: TGTGCCAGCAGGGGGGCAACCACGGGCACGCCCCAGCATTTT. It is translated as CASRGATTGTPQHF.

This clonotype occurred many times. The rearrangement links TRBV7-2 to TRBJ2-7; D is unresolved. Germline V lookup: CDR1 SGHTA, CDR2 FQGNSA. V lost 5 bases and J 2 bases, leaving 19 bases between the germline ends. The length of the CDR3 is 16 residues. The CDR3 region is CASSLNSFGSPYEQYF. In nucleotides, the CDR3 is TGTGCCAGCAGCCTCAATTCCTTCGGTAGCCCCTACGAGCAGTACTTC. Supplemented by reference TRBV7-2 and TRBJ2-7, the full variable domain reads GAGVSQSPSNKVTEKGKDVELRCDPISGHTALYWYRQSLGQGLEFLIYFQGNSAPDKSGLPSDRFSAERTGGSVSTLTIQRTQQEDSAVYLCASSLNSFGSPYEQYFGPGTRLTVT.